Following are 8 T cell receptor beta chains from one sample sequenced in a study of T cell responses to AZD1222 COVID-19 vaccine. TCRdb's table, derived via immunoSEQ multiplex PCR, lists solely in-frame clones and lacks some. The sample lists 140,000 to 150,000 clones; 80% to 90% were seen once. The starting material was peripheral blood, obtained on day 0 of AZD1222 vaccination. All receptors derive from an adult in good health.

V usage is TRBV7-9 and J usage is TRBJ2-7; 8 bases map to TRBD1. The CDR3 is made up of 14 amino acids. CDR1 is SEHNR, CDR2 FQNEAQ, per germline (reference sequence). Trimming cost V 3 bases and J 5 bases; bases outside gene matches: 6. CDR3 amino acids: CASSFVSGGHEQYF. CDR3 in DNA: TGTGCCAGCAGCTTCGTTTCAGGGGGCCACGAGCAGTACTTC. Full variable domain (remainder filled in from reference TRBV7-9 and TRBJ2-7): DTGVSQNPRHKITKRGQNVTFRCDPISEHNRLYWYRQTLGQGPEFLTYFQNEAQLEKSRLLSDRFSAERPKGSFSTLEIQRTEQGDSAMYLCASSFVSGGHEQYFGPGTRLTVT.

This chain links TRBV5-6 with TRBJ1-4, with 8 bases identical to TRBD1. In germline, CDR1 is SGHDT, CDR2 YYEEEE. CDR3 length: 15 residues. The J segment lost 8 bases and the V segment lost 4 bases, leaving 10 bases of the junction unmatched. The CDR3 DNA reads as TGTGCCAGCAGCAAGCTGGACAGGGCGGGGGAAAAACTGTTTTTT. Translation gives CASSKLDRAGEKLFF.

The sample holds a few counts of this clone. The chain links TRBV5-1 to TRBJ2-7, with a possible D match to TRBD1 (7 bases). Trimming shortened V by 2 bases and J by 5 bases, and 14 bases separated the two germline ends. Germline V gene data show CDR1 as SGHRS and CDR2 as YFSETQ. The CDR3 loop spans 14 amino acids. CDR3 in DNA: TGCGCCAGCAGCTTATCCAGGGGGGAAAACGAGCAGTACTTC. Protein: CASSLSRGENEQYF.

This chain links TRBV5-1 with TRBJ1-2; 7 bases fit TRBD1. This CDR3 is 13 amino acids long. CDR1 and CDR2 from the germline V gene are SGHRS and YFSETQ. Germline trimming cut 1 base from V and 3 bases from J; bases unmatched to any gene: 0. The CDR3 DNA sequence: TGCGCCAGCAGCTTGACAGGGGACTATGGCTACACCTTC. This encodes CASSLTGDYGYTF.

The CDR3 loop reads CAWSPTRSSSYNSPLHF. As DNA, the CDR3 is TGTGCCTGGAGCCCGACCAGGTCGAGCTCCTATAATTCACCCCTCCACTTT. The rearrangement links TRBV30 to TRBJ1-6, with D unresolved. The CDR3 is 17 residues long. Trimming left V 3 bases short and J 0 bases short, with 15 bases between. The V gene's germline CDR1 is GTSNPN and CDR2 SVGIG (reference sequence).

The V call is TRBV3-1 (or the pseudogene TRBV3-2), the J call TRBJ2-7; 11 positions agree with TRBD2. J gave up 5 bases and V 0 bases, and 6 bases lay outside the gene matches. CDR1 LGHDT and CDR2 YNNKEL come from the germline V gene (reference sequence). The CDR3 runs 16 residues. CDR3 nucleotides: TGTGCCAGCAGCCAAGAAGTAGGACTAGCGGGTCACGAGCAGTACTTC. This translates into CASSQEVGLAGHEQYF.

The J gene is TRBJ2-3, the V gene TRBV6-4; 11 bases are shared with TRBD2. Germline V gives CDR1 MRHNA, CDR2 SNTAGT. Trimming removed 7 bases from V and 7 bases from J; junction bases left unmatched: 7. This CDR3 comprises 14 residues. CDR3 nucleotide sequence: TGTGCCAGCAAATTAGCGGGAGGGCCGTATACGCAGTATTTT. This gives the protein CASKLAGGPYTQYF.

The rearrangement uses TRBV5-6 and TRBJ1-5; D uncertain. The V and J ends lost 0 bases and 5 bases respectively, with 15 bases between them. The CDR3 is 16 residues long. The germline V gene has CDR1 SGHDT and CDR2 YYEEEE. Written as DNA, the CDR3 is TGTGCCAGCAGCTTGGCCGCAGGCTCGGCCTATCAGCCCCAGCATTTT. Protein product: CASSLAAGSAYQPQHF.